This T cell receptor (beta chain) is drawn from a study of T-cell memory formation after mild COVID-19. Overall study context: Across donors, TCR clusters were largely donor specific. Study observations and caveats: Clones that contracted from day 15 to 85 were balanced CD4/CD8, while later expanders leaned CD4+. Prior to infection, memory already included some responding clones, suggesting cross-reactive memory joined.

5'RACE primed at constant segments yielded TCR alpha and TCR beta cDNA libraries bearing sample barcodes and UMIs. TCRdb itself ran the 5' RACE reads through MiXCR, one entry per CDR3 protein. Among hundreds of thousands of distinct CDR3 sequences listed, about a fifth were seen once. V dropped 0 bases and J dropped 3 bases, with 12 bases sitting between them. CDR1 and CDR2 (germline): MGHRA, YSYEKL. The length of the CDR3 is 16 residues. A word on this clonotype: Its antigen is still unknown.

This clonotype originated in an adult woman who had mild COVID-19 (a few samples of this study predate the infection). Cell type and time point are not known. V and J are TRBV4-1 and TRBJ1-5; D uncertain. Material: PBMCs or a T cell subset sorted from them (not recorded which). The CDR3 reads CASSQDPAGINQPQHF. The CDR3, as DNA: TGCGCCAGCAGCCAAGATCCGGCTGGGATCAATCAGCCCCAGCATTTT.